The 13 T cell receptor beta chains reported below all come from one sample, sequenced in a study of identical twins. One entry per CDR3 protein, called by TCRdb with MiXCR from the 5' RACE reads. The repertoire holds 350,000 to 450,000 distinct CDR3 sequences, less than 20% seen once, with 12% in the top ten. The sample taken for sequencing was naive T cells sorted from blood. All receptors derive from a man over 45 in good health.

This chain connects TRBV20-1 to TRBJ2-3; D unresolved. Germline V gene sequence: CDR1 DFQATT, CDR2 SNEGSKA (reference sequence). V lost 5 bases and J lost 2, with 20 bases in between. This CDR3 contains 16 residues. CDR3 residues: CSAPLLVQRSTDTQYF. CDR3 nucleotides: TGCAGTGCTCCCCTATTGGTGCAACGTTCCACAGATACGCAGTATTTT.

A remark on this clonotype: Germline and junction disagree at one end, which may indicate a read error. This sequence joins TRBV12-3 or TRBV12-4 and TRBJ2-7; possibly TRBD2 for D (5 bases). This CDR3 spans 11 amino acids. The DNA for the CDR3 is TGTGACAGCGGTTCCTCCTACGAGCAGTACTTC. Translating gives CDSGSSYEQYF.

As for this clonotype: A read error may be the cause here, since a much bigger clone is one base away. The rearrangement links TRBV3-1 to TRBJ1-4; D might be TRBD1 (6 bases). V shed 4 bases and J shed 4 bases, with 16 bases lying between them. The CDR3 loop spans 16 amino acids. Looked up from germline, CDR1 is LGHDT and CDR2 is YNNKEL (reference sequence). CDR3 nucleotides: TGTGCCAGCAGCCTAGACTCCGGGACAAGTAATGAAAAACTGTTTTTT. Translation gives CASSLDSGTSNEKLFF.

The chain couples TRBV6-2 or TRBV6-3 to TRBJ2-1; TRBD1 matches 7 bases. V was pared by 5 bases and J by 7 bases, with 8 bases of the junction left unmatched. Germline CDR1 reads MNHEY; CDR2 reads SVGEGT. The CDR3 extends over 14 amino acids. CDR3 region: CASSKGALGNEQFF. Written as DNA, the CDR3 is TGTGCCAGCAGTAAGGGGGCCTTAGGAAATGAGCAGTTCTTC.

This clonotype was found many times. This chain connects TRBV12-3 or TRBV12-4 to TRBJ2-5, with TRBD1 matching 7 bases. This CDR3 is 14 amino acids long. Trimming removed 5 bases from V and 2 bases from J; junction bases left unmatched: 5. CDR3 DNA sequence: TGTGCCAGCAGTATAAGACAGGGACAAGAGACCCAGTACTTC. Residues: CASSIRQGQETQYF.

The V and J genes are TRBV7-9 and TRBJ2-5, with TRBD2 as a possible D gene (6 bases). The CDR3 spans 12 residues. Germline CDR1 and CDR2: SEHNR and FQNEAQ (reference sequence). V dropped 3 bases and J dropped 7 bases, with 9 bases sitting between them. In nucleotides, the CDR3 is TGTGCCAGCAGCTTCGTGGGGGGGACCCAGTACTTC. This encodes CASSFVGGTQYF.

The chain links TRBV7-2 to TRBJ1-1; tentatively, D is TRBD1 (5 bases). Trimming cost V 0 bases and J 4 bases, with 9 bases left between them. Germline V gene data show CDR1 as SGHTA and CDR2 as FQGNSA. This CDR3 contains 14 residues. The DNA for the CDR3 is TGTGCCAGCAGCTTAGCGGAGGGGAGCACTGAAGCTTTCTTT. This gives the protein CASSLAEGSTEAFF.

This clonotype has ten or more counts. The rearrangement links TRBV20-1 to TRBJ2-1; D perhaps matches TRBD2 (7 bases). The germline V and J ends were trimmed by 6 bases and 6 bases, with 18 bases remaining between them. The CDR3 consists of 14 residues. CDR1 DFQATT and CDR2 SNEGSKA come from the germline V gene (reference sequence). CDR3 amino acids: CSATRGGTGNEQFF. The CDR3 coding sequence is TGCAGTGCCACTAGGGGGGGTACAGGCAATGAGCAGTTCTTC.

The CDR3 region has the DNA TGTGCCACCAGCAGAGGAGACAGGGCCTACGAGCAGTACTTC. It translates to CATSRGDRAYEQYF. The chain joins TRBV15 to TRBJ2-7, with 7 bases identical to TRBD1. CDR1 is LNHNV and CDR2 is YYDKDF in the germline V gene (reference sequence). The CDR3 spans 14 residues. Losses at the gene ends were 1 base for V and 2 bases for J; bases not matched to a gene: 2. Supplemented by reference TRBV15 and TRBJ2-7, the full variable domain reads DAMVIQNPRYQVTQFGKPVTLSCSQTLNHNVMYWYQQKSSQAPKLLFHYYDKDFNNEADTPDNFQSRRPNTSFCFLDIRSPGLGDTAMYLCATSRGDRAYEQYFGPGTRLTVT.

This clonotype came up once. The chain carries TRBV3-1 and TRBJ2-5; 9 bases align to TRBD2. The CDR3 is 16 amino acids. Germline CDR1 and CDR2: LGHDT and YNNKEL (reference sequence). J lost 1 base, V lost 3 bases, and 6 bases had no gene match. The CDR3 sequence is CASSQPLAGSQETQYF. For the CDR3, the DNA is TGTGCCAGCAGCCAGCCACTAGCGGGTTCCCAAGAGACCCAGTACTTC.

This clonotype was observed at least ten times. The chain has TRBV4-2 and TRBJ2-4; possibly TRBD1 or TRBD2 for D (5 bases each). V was clipped by 0 bases and J by 8 bases, with 14 bases between them. The CDR3 spans 15 residues. Germline CDR1 is LGHNA and CDR2 is YNFKEQ. CDR3 amino acids: CASSQDPREYDIQYF. CDR3 coding DNA: TGTGCCAGCAGCCAAGACCCCAGGGAGTACGACATTCAGTACTTC.

This clonotype was seen only a few times. The chain carries TRBV10-3 and TRBJ2-7; 8 bases fit TRBD1. The V and J ends lost 6 bases and 1 base, in that order; junction bases with no gene match: 5. Germline V gene sequence: CDR1 ENHRY, CDR2 SYGVKD. The CDR3 is made up of 14 amino acids. The CDR3 DNA reads TGTGCCATCAGCCAGGACAGGGCGTCCTACGAGCAGTACTTC. Amino acid sequence: CAISQDRASYEQYF.

This clonotype was found many times. V gene TRBV20-1 combines with J gene TRBJ2-7; 7 bases match TRBD1. The V gene end was trimmed by 0 bases and the J gene end by 4 bases; junction bases not matched to a gene: 6. CDR1 and CDR2 (germline): DFQATT, SNEGSKA (reference sequence). The CDR3 totals 14 residues. CDR3 nucleotides: TGCAGTGCTAGAGATGGGACAGTACCTTACGAGCAGTACTTC. Its translation: CSARDGTVPYEQYF.